Listed here are 25 T cell receptor beta chains from one sample, sequenced in a study of blood T cell repertoires in COVID-19. The data were produced by immunoSEQ multiplex PCR, yet TCRdb's version contains in-frame clones alone and is incomplete. Counted here are some 100,000 clones, around four fifths occurring once; the ten biggest clones make up around 11%. Material for sequencing was peripheral blood. All receptors come from a woman in her 70s with active or convalescent COVID-19.

The chain is built from TRBV3-1 (or the pseudogene TRBV3-2) and TRBJ2-2, with D possibly TRBD1 on 5 matching bases. V lost 1 base and J 5 bases, leaving 11 bases between the germline ends. The germline gives CDR1 LGHDT, CDR2 YNNKEL (reference sequence). CDR3 length: 15 residues. This CDR3 reads CASSQAQGRTGELFF. As DNA, the CDR3 is TGTGCCAGCAGCCAAGCCCAGGGAAGAACCGGGGAGCTGTTTTTT.

The chain joins TRBV7-7 to TRBJ2-5, with 7 nucleotides matching TRBD1. J gave up 5 bases and V 5 bases, and 14 bases lay outside the gene matches. Germline V gene sequence: CDR1 SSHAT, CDR2 FNYEAQ (reference sequence). The CDR3 sequence is 16 residues long. The CDR3 region is CASSDGFGQVGETQYF. CDR3 coding DNA: TGTGCCAGCAGCGATGGGTTTGGACAGGTGGGGGAGACCCAGTACTTC.

The DNA for the CDR3 is TGTGCCAGCAGTGGGACAGGCTACGAGCAGTACTTC. It encodes CASSGTGYEQYF. The J gene is TRBJ2-7, the V gene TRBV2; 7 bases are a match to TRBD1. Per the germline V gene, CDR1 is SNHLY and CDR2 is FYNNEI. The ends lost 4 bases at V and 3 bases at J; junction bases unmatched: 0. The CDR3 is made up of 12 amino acids. The variable domain in full, completed from reference TRBV2 and TRBJ2-7, reads EPEVTQTPSHQVTQMGQEVILRCVPISNHLYFYWYRQILGQKVEFLVSFYNNEISEKSEIFDDQFSVERPDGSNFTLKIRSTKLEDSAMYFCASSGTGYEQYFGPGTRLTVT.

The chain couples TRBV7-2 to TRBJ2-7, with D possibly matching TRBD1 (5 bases). CDR1 SGHTA and CDR2 FQGNSA come from the germline V gene. The CDR3 has 16 amino acids. V was clipped by 5 bases and J by 4 bases, with 21 bases between them. In DNA form, the CDR3 reads TGTGCCAGCAGCCAACCTGGGCAGGGTCTACCGTACGAGCAGTACTTC. It specifies CASSQPGQGLPYEQYF.

The sample holds a few counts of this clone. The rearrangement joins TRBV5-6 to TRBJ1-5; TRBD1 might be the D (5 bases). The CDR3 length is 15 residues. Germline CDR1 is SGHDT and CDR2 is YYEEEE. Trimming cost V 0 bases and J 6 bases, with 13 bases left between them. Here the CDR3 reads CASSLGGQGSQPQHF. In nucleotides, the CDR3 is TGTGCCAGCAGCTTGGGTGGTCAGGGTTCTCAGCCCCAGCATTTT.

The CDR3 spells CASSLIGVNTEAFF. CDR3 coding DNA: TGTGCCAGCAGTTTAATTGGAGTAAACACTGAAGCTTTCTTT. V gene TRBV28 combines with J gene TRBJ1-1, with D uncertain. Germline V CDR1 and CDR2: MDHEN, SYDVKM. V dropped 2 bases and J dropped 2 bases, with 9 bases sitting between them. CDR3 length equals 14 residues.

The chain has TRBV7-2 and TRBJ1-1; 11 nucleotides agree with TRBD1. The CDR3 is made up of 13 amino acids. The J segment lost 5 bases and the V segment lost 6 bases, leaving 2 bases of the junction unmatched. Germline CDR1 reads SGHTA; CDR2 reads FQGNSA. CDR3 sequence (DNA): TGTGCCAGCAGTTGGGACAGGGGGACTGAAGCTTTCTTT. Translation gives CASSWDRGTEAFF.

The chain uses TRBV5-1 and TRBJ2-3; 11 bases match TRBD2. The CDR3 totals 16 residues. V trimming: 4 bases; J trimming: 6 bases; junction bases outside the gene matches: 10. Germline lookup yields CDR1 SGHRS and CDR2 YFSETQ. CDR3 residues: CASSPGVAGGSDTQYF. CDR3 nucleotides: TGCGCCAGCAGCCCCGGGGTAGCGGGGGGGTCGGATACGCAGTATTTT.

The chain joins TRBV7-2 to TRBJ1-6, with a tentative D call TRBD1 (6 bases). CDR1 SGHTA and CDR2 FQGNSA come from the germline V gene. The CDR3 loop spans 14 amino acids. The V gene lost 1 base and the J gene lost 8 bases, with 9 bases spanning the gap. The CDR3 protein is CASSLGGRDSPLHF. Here the CDR3 DNA reads TGTGCCAGCAGCTTAGGGGGGCGGGATTCACCCCTCCACTTT.

The chain carries TRBV6-5 and TRBJ2-7; D may be TRBD2 (6 bases). Germline CDR1 MNHEY, CDR2 SVGAGI. V lost 6 bases to trimming and J lost 1 base, with 13 bases between them. This CDR3 comprises 14 residues. The CDR3 bases are TGTGCCAGCAGGAGGGACTTGGTTTCCTACGAGCAGTACTTC. This sequence encodes CASRRDLVSYEQYF.

V gene TRBV11-2 combines with J gene TRBJ1-1; possible D gene TRBD1, 6 bases. CDR3 length: 14 residues. Germline V gene data show CDR1 as SGHAT and CDR2 as FQNNGV. Trimming took off 0 bases at V and 11 bases at J, with 16 bases between the two ends. The CDR3 protein is CASSLDPASGDAFF. CDR3 DNA: TGTGCCAGCAGCTTAGATCCCGCCTCAGGGGACGCTTTCTTT.

The J gene is TRBJ2-1, the V gene TRBV19, with 7 bases lining up with TRBD2. The germline V gene encodes CDR1 LNHDA and CDR2 SQIVND (reference sequence). CDR3 length: 16 residues. J was trimmed by 0 bases and V by 1 base; bases with no gene match: 3. Here the CDR3 reads CASSIAGGSSYNEQFF. The DNA for the CDR3 is TGTGCCAGTAGTATAGCGGGCGGGAGCTCCTACAATGAGCAGTTCTTC.

V is TRBV2 and J is TRBJ1-2; D remains unclear. The CDR3 is made up of 13 amino acids. Per the germline V gene, CDR1 is SNHLY and CDR2 is FYNNEI. V gave up 7 bases and J gave up 2 bases, with 11 bases separating them. CDR3 loop: CASTETLNYGYTF. In DNA, the CDR3 is TGTGCCAGCACTGAGACATTGAACTATGGCTACACCTTC.

The J gene is TRBJ2-1, the V gene TRBV9, with D maybe TRBD2 (5 bases). The CDR3 is 16 amino acids. Trimming took 0 bases from V and 8 from J, leaving 18 bases between them. Germline V CDR1 and CDR2: SGDLS, YYNGEE. The CDR3 region is CASSVGRASSGYEQFF. The CDR3 coding sequence is TGTGCCAGCAGCGTAGGGCGGGCTAGCTCTGGGTATGAGCAGTTCTTC.

The chain uses TRBV9 and TRBJ1-1; D remains unclear. This CDR3 spans 13 amino acids. CDR1 and CDR2 from the germline V gene are SGDLS and YYNGEE. V shed 1 base and J shed 4 bases, with 8 bases lying between them. The CDR3 DNA reads as TGTGCCAGCAGCGTATCGGGGAGCACTGAAGCTTTCTTT. Its protein is CASSVSGSTEAFF.

This chain joins TRBV13 and TRBJ2-2; perhaps TRBD1 as D (6 bases). V shed 5 bases and J shed 5 bases, with 18 bases lying between them. Germline CDR1 PRHDT, CDR2 FYEKMQ (reference sequence). This CDR3 contains 16 residues. CDR3 amino acids: CASSPPGAKRTGELFF. CDR3 in DNA: TGTGCCAGCAGCCCCCCAGGGGCGAAAAGGACCGGGGAGCTGTTTTTT.

The V call is TRBV5-1, the J call TRBJ2-1, with a possible D match to TRBD1 (5 bases). This CDR3 has 15 residues. CDR1 SGHRS and CDR2 YFSETQ come from the germline V gene. V was clipped by 0 bases and J by 10 bases, with 17 bases between them. CDR3 amino acids: CASSLGVEGGAEQFF. The CDR3 region has the DNA TGCGCCAGCAGCTTGGGGGTAGAAGGTGGGGCAGAGCAGTTCTTC. Variable domain in full (rest from reference TRBV5-1 and TRBJ2-1): KAGVTQTPRYLIKTRGQQVTLSCSPISGHRSVSWYQQTPGQGLQFLFEYFSETQRNKGNFPGRFSGRQFSNSRSEMNVSTLELGDSALYLCASSLGVEGGAEQFFGPGTRLTVL.

This chain links TRBV6-5 with TRBJ1-5; D is ambiguous. The germline gives CDR1 MNHEY, CDR2 SVGAGI. Trimming removed 6 bases at V and 7 bases at J, with 13 bases between. This CDR3 has 13 amino acids. CDR3 sequence reads: CASSPSSEQPQHF. The CDR3 DNA sequence: TGTGCCAGCAGCCCCTCGAGTGAGCAGCCCCAGCATTTT.

The J gene is TRBJ2-2, the V gene TRBV24-1, with 7 positions matching TRBD1. The CDR3 has 14 amino acids. V was pared by 5 bases and J by 5 bases, with 4 bases of the junction left unmatched. Germline-derived CDR1 and CDR2 are KGHDR and SFDVKD. CDR3 region: CATSANRGTGELFF. DNA for the CDR3: TGTGCCACCAGTGCGAACAGGGGAACCGGGGAGCTGTTTTTT.

The chain links TRBV16 to TRBJ1-1; D gene unclear. There are 13 residues in the CDR3. Trimming took 0 bases from V and 5 from J, leaving 7 bases between them. CDR1 is KGHSY, CDR2 FQNENV, per germline. CDR3: CASSQSPETEAFF. CDR3 bases: TGTGCCAGCAGCCAATCCCCAGAAACTGAAGCTTTCTTT.

There are a few counts of this clone. The genes are TRBV5-1 and TRBJ1-1, with 7 bases aligning to TRBD1. Germline V lookup: CDR1 SGHRS, CDR2 YFSETQ. Trimming cost V 4 bases and J 6 bases; bases outside gene matches: 12. This CDR3 comprises 15 residues. In DNA form, the CDR3 reads TGCGCCAGCAGCGACGGCAGGGGGAATTTCGCTGAAGCTTTCTTT. Translated, it gives CASSDGRGNFAEAFF.

The genes are TRBV6-5 and TRBJ1-3; D ambiguous. V dropped 6 bases and J dropped 3 bases, with 12 bases sitting between them. Germline lookup yields CDR1 MNHEY and CDR2 SVGAGI. This CDR3 has 14 residues. Here the CDR3 DNA reads TGTGCCAGCAGATCGGAGCTAAGTGGAAACACCATATATTTT. This encodes CASRSELSGNTIYF.

This clone was recorded only once. The V and J genes are TRBV7-2 and TRBJ1-3; D unresolved. The ends were cut back, 2 bases at V and 4 bases at J, with 15 bases in the middle. This CDR3 has 16 amino acids. The germline gives CDR1 SGHTA, CDR2 FQGNSA. This CDR3 is CASSLYGRQAGNTIYF. In DNA form, the CDR3 reads TGTGCCAGCAGCTTATACGGCAGGCAAGCAGGAAACACCATATATTTT.

The gene calls are TRBV6-4 and TRBJ2-2; D possibly corresponds to TRBD2 (5 bases). The germline V and J ends were trimmed by 6 bases and 1 base, with 12 bases remaining between them. Germline CDR1 and CDR2: MRHNA and SNTAGT. The CDR3 is 15 residues long. The CDR3 nucleotides are TGTGCCAGCAGCCCCGGACTGTTGAACACCGGGGAGCTGTTTTTT. Translating gives CASSPGLLNTGELFF.

The chain links TRBV3-1 (or the pseudogene TRBV3-2) to TRBJ1-2, with 7 bases that match TRBD1. V dropped 2 bases and J dropped 8; count of bases not matched to a gene: 5. Looked up from germline, CDR1 is LGHDT and CDR2 is YNNKEL (reference sequence). The CDR3 spans 13 residues. CDR3 amino acids: CASSQRQGHGYTF. CDR3 coding DNA: TGTGCCAGCAGCCAACGACAGGGCCACGGCTACACCTTC.